Reported below is one TCR beta chain. This clonotype appeared a few times. Its antigen has not been determined. The junction departs from the called germline gene at one end, perhaps through a read error. Read against the paper, the sample's time point label means: pre-sensitization, week 0. The treatment or condition label here, explained by the study, means: therapeutic diphenylcyclopropenone sensitization with weekly scalp DPC. At every patch-test visit, the blood draw took place before the patch test was put on. Patients were eligible if aged 18 to 70, diagnosed with alopecia and judged suitable for DPC therapy, and pregnant patients were excluded. Total RNA was isolated from unfractionated whole blood collected in Tempus Blood RNA tubes. The record originates from a study of human T cells and chemical hapten exposure listed by TCRdb under 2021. The study in broad terms: For sensitization, 2% DPC in acetone was applied to an approximately 2 cm by approximately 2 cm area of upper inner arm skin. Twenty-nine alopecia patients gave blood for TCR sequencing at one to four time points (pre-sensitization, 2, 6 and 24 weeks). The libraries were sequenced as a pool, and the TCR yield per sample differed mostly because of small variations in library volumes within the pool. Alopecia areata with under or over 50% scalp involvement, alopecia totalis and alopecia universalis were represented in the patient cohort, which was mostly female. Patch testing on the upper back used Finn chambers containing 0.01% DPC, with scoring done after 6 days according to International Contact Dermatitis Research Group standards. This study followed changes in the peripheral blood TCR repertoire in vivo during primary and secondary sensitization of alopecia patients to the hapten diphenylcyclopropenone (DPC). Blood samples were taken from patients before sensitization (week 0) and at 2, 6 and about 24 weeks after DPC sensitization. Throughout the approximately 23-week study period, patients were also given weekly therapeutic DPC doses on the scalp. Study-wide conclusions, independent of this receptor: DPC sensitization did not change how many TCRs were above 1 in 1000 frequency, and no evidence was found of alterations in global repertoire structure. Repeated subsampling changed both the strength of the expansion versus patch-test correlation and the threshold at which that correlation became significant. Significantly more large CDR3 similarity clusters were formed by expanded TCRs than by pre-sensitization or healthy control sets, consistent with antigen-driven responses. Alopecia, a presumed autoimmune disease, was present in all patients, so the immune response of the patients might differ from that of healthy individuals. The number of PT1 expanded TCRs positively correlated with patch test score, significant at thresholds 8, 16 and 32 but not 4.

The CDR3 covers 14 residues, taking in both the cysteine and the phenylalanine. Only CDR3 DNA remains: 42 bases, in frame from the first base. The library was made by RACE. Sequenced using a NextSeq 500. Library preparation attached unique molecular identifiers to individual cDNA molecules for quantitative, reproducible TCR counting. Both TCR alpha and TCR beta chains were sequenced from each blood RNA sample. The authors' analysis ran thus. A median of approximately 96,000 TCRs per sample was observed, with a range of about 20,000 to 690,600. The Decombinator software suite was used to annotate V, J and CDR3 in the TCR reads. Every sample was subsampled to the same number of TCRs (28,000) for the PS versus PT1 abundance plots. Expanded TCRs were defined as absent before sensitization and observed at least eight times at the 2-week time point. TCRdb reran the public reads through fastp at Q25 and MiXCR, keeping productive beta chains. CDR3 protein duplicates are merged, each entry listing the most common genes and DNA. The V and J calls follow TCRdb's processing rather than the paper's. The sample table lists roughly 100,000 distinct CDR3 sequences, approximately 10% of them with a count of one. Jointly, the top ten make up about 3.1% of the sample.

The specimen was whole blood, collected in connection with sensitization to the hapten diphenylcyclopropenone (DPC). The rearrangement combines TRBV12-3 or TRBV12-4 with TRBJ2-1; 10 central nucleotides agree with TRBD2. The receptor's source is a woman in her fifties or sixties with alopecia areata. Some clones in this sample may be carry-over from other donors' samples. This receptor has the CDR3 CASSLEELAGERFF. The base sequence is TGTGCCAGCAGTTTAGAGGAGCTAGCGGGGGAGCGGTTCTTC.